A selection of T cell receptor beta chains follows, all from one sample in a study of cytomegalovirus exposure and HLA in healthy donors. The data were produced by immunoSEQ multiplex PCR, yet TCRdb's version contains in-frame clones alone and is incomplete. The sample yields some 48,000 clones, just over 85% seen once. Sequences were obtained from PBMCs. The receptors shown here come from a young woman in good health and CMV-seronegative. CDR3s include the opening cysteine and the closing phenylalanine or tryptophan. The order of the fields is D gene, clone size, J gene, V gene, CDR3 length, CDR3 protein, CDR3 DNA. The D gene is left open where the match is weak. Clone size is stated in some rows and not others, as once, few, many or a class when expanded.

TRBD1	-	TRBJ2-7	TRBV27	12	CASRTGGGEQYF	TGTGCCAGCAGGACAGGGGGAGGGGAGCAGTACTTC
TRBD2	-	TRBJ2-3	TRBV9	15	CASSAATSAADTQYF	TGTGCCAGCAGCGCCGCTACTAGCGCCGCAGATACGCAGTATTTT
TRBD1	-	TRBJ1-2	TRBV6-5	14	CASSETTGPYGYTF	TGTGCCAGCAGTGAGACGACAGGGCCCTATGGCTACACCTTC
-	-	TRBJ1-4	TRBV28	16	CASRKPLGHLDEKLFF	TGTGCCAGCAGAAAACCACTGGGACACCTGGATGAAAAACTGTTTTTT
-	-	TRBJ1-1	TRBV10-3	14	CAISIIPSGGGAFF	TGTGCCATCAGCATCATACCCAGCGGTGGAGGAGCTTTCTTT
-	few	TRBJ2-7	TRBV20-1	10	CSAWGDEQYF	TGCAGTGCTTGGGGGGACGAGCAGTACTTC
TRBD2	-	TRBJ2-3	TRBV7-2	13	CASSLGLADTQYF	TGTGCCAGCAGCTTGGGACTAGCGGATACGCAGTATTTT
TRBD2	-	TRBJ2-7	TRBV5-3	15	CARSLPSGRPYEQYF	TGTGCCAGAAGCTTGCCCAGCGGGAGACCCTACGAGCAGTACTTC
TRBD1	-	TRBJ1-2	TRBV6-5	14	CASKVNRGLGGYTF	TGTGCCAGCAAGGTTAACAGGGGATTAGGTGGCTACACCTTC
-	-	TRBJ2-5	TRBV30	13	CAWNRDSKRTQYF	TGTGCCTGGAACCGGGACTCGAAGAGGACCCAGTACTTC
-	-	TRBJ2-1	TRBV2	16	CASSFDARGGGNEQFF	TGTGCCAGCAGCTTTGACGCAAGAGGGGGGGGGAATGAGCAGTTCTTC
-	-	TRBJ1-1	TRBV4-3	16	CASSPSTGFMNTEAFF	TGCGCCAGCAGCCCCTCGACAGGTTTCATGAACACTGAAGCTTTCTTT
TRBD1	-	TRBJ1-1	TRBV28	16	CASSLFSGQMNTEAFF	TGTGCCAGCTCGTTGTTTTCGGGACAGATGAACACTGAAGCTTTCTTT
TRBD1	once	TRBJ1-1	TRBV5-4	14	CASSFTGGRTEAFF	TGTGCCAGCAGCTTCACAGGGGGCCGCACTGAAGCTTTCTTT
-	-	TRBJ1-4	TRBV4-1	14	CASSQEAVSEKLFF	TGCGCCAGCAGCCAAGAGGCGGTTAGTGAAAAACTGTTTTTT
-	-	TRBJ1-2	TRBV29-1	15	CSVFISQGLGGGYTF	TGCAGCGTTTTTATTTCACAGGGTCTGGGTGGCGGCTACACCTTC
TRBD2	-	TRBJ2-7	TRBV7-2	16	CASSDGTSGNTYEQYF	TGTGCCAGCAGCGATGGGACTAGCGGGAACACCTACGAGCAGTACTTC
-	-	TRBJ2-7	TRBV5-4	12	CASSLAAYEQYF	TGTGCCAGCAGCTTGGCCGCCTACGAGCAGTACTTC
-	-	TRBJ2-5	TRBV15	17	CATSREGGLIRGETQYF	TGTGCCACCAGCAGAGAGGGGGGTTTAATACGGGGGGAGACCCAGTACTTC
TRBD2	-	TRBJ2-3	TRBV5-1	15	CASSLEAGAADTQYF	TGCGCCAGCAGCTTGGAAGCGGGAGCGGCAGATACGCAGTATTTT
TRBD2	-	TRBJ2-4	TRBV28	16	CASSLTSGGMGNIQYF	TGTGCCAGCAGTCTAACTAGCGGGGGAATGGGAAACATTCAGTACTTC
TRBD2	-	TRBJ2-7	TRBV20-1	11	CSARTSWEQYF	TGCAGTGCTCGGACTAGTTGGGAGCAGTACTTC
-	-	TRBJ2-7	TRBV9	13	CASSVAFTGEQYF	TGTGCCAGCAGCGTAGCTTTTACAGGGGAGCAGTACTTC
TRBD2	large	TRBJ2-3	TRBV9	17	CASSAFEAGGPWDTQYF	TGTGCCAGCAGCGCCTTTGAAGCGGGAGGGCCATGGGATACGCAGTATTTT
TRBD1	-	TRBJ1-1	TRBV7-9	18	CASSSHPLTGRSNTEAFF	TGTGCCAGCAGCTCCCACCCCCTGACAGGGCGATCGAACACTGAAGCTTTCTTT
TRBD1	-	TRBJ2-7	TRBV25-1	13	CASVRQGTYEQYF	TGTGCCAGCGTAAGACAGGGGACCTACGAGCAGTACTTC
-	-	TRBJ1-1	TRBV10-3	11	CAISAGTEAFF	TGTGCCATCAGTGCCGGCACTGAAGCTTTCTTT
TRBD1	-	TRBJ2-4	TRBV28	16	CASSSAGTVAKNIQYF	TGTGCCAGCAGCTCGGCCGGGACAGTAGCCAAAAACATTCAGTACTTC
-	-	TRBJ1-1	TRBV27	16	CASRRDAGVRRTEAFF	TGTGCCAGCAGGAGGGACGCGGGGGTTCGAAGGACTGAAGCTTTCTTT
-	-	TRBJ2-1	TRBV6-5	16	CASSYSPRQHRDEQFF	TGTGCCAGCAGTTACTCCCCGAGGCAGCACCGGGATGAGCAGTTCTTC
TRBD2	-	TRBJ2-4	TRBV2	15	CASSEEVGGPYIQYF	TGTGCCAGCAGTGAAGAGGTGGGAGGGCCTTACATTCAGTACTTC
-	large	TRBJ2-2	TRBV6-1	15	CASSEGGLDTGELFF	TGTGCCAGCAGTGAAGGAGGGTTGGACACCGGGGAGCTGTTTTTT
-	-	TRBJ2-7	TRBV6-5	14	CASSPGQTYYEQYF	TGTGCCAGCAGCCCTGGACAGACCTACTACGAGCAGTACTTC
-	few	TRBJ2-3	TRBV28	18	CASSSVIIGQISTDTQYF	TGTGCCAGCAGTTCTGTTATAATCGGACAGATTAGCACAGATACGCAGTATTTT
TRBD1	-	TRBJ1-5	TRBV19	13	CATDRDGNQPQHF	TGTGCCACAGACAGGGACGGCAATCAGCCCCAGCATTTT
TRBD1	-	TRBJ2-7	TRBV19	15	CASSIGQGYSYEQYF	TGTGCCAGTAGTATTGGACAGGGCTACTCCTACGAGCAGTACTTC
TRBD2	-	TRBJ2-1	TRBV5-1	14	CASSLTSGSNEQFF	TGCGCCAGCAGCTTAACTAGCGGGAGCAATGAGCAGTTCTTC
-	-	TRBJ1-1	TRBV7-2	14	CASSTQGRSTEAFF	TGTGCCAGCAGCACCCAGGGAAGGAGCACTGAAGCTTTCTTT
-	-	TRBJ2-1	TRBV9	16	CASSVGLGLPGAEQFF	TGTGCCAGCAGCGTAGGGTTGGGACTCCCTGGCGCTGAGCAGTTCTTC
TRBD2	once	TRBJ2-7	TRBV4-1	15	CASSQLGGSSYEQYF	TGCGCCAGCAGCCAATTGGGGGGGAGTAGCTACGAGCAGTACTTC
-	-	TRBJ1-1	TRBV9	13	CASGIGQNTEAFF	TGTGCCAGCGGCATAGGACAGAACACTGAAGCTTTCTTT
-	-	TRBJ1-4	TRBV27	16	CASSPRGFATNEKLFF	TGTGCCAGCAGTCCCCGGGGGTTCGCAACTAATGAAAAACTGTTTTTT
TRBD1	-	TRBJ2-7	TRBV6-1	14	CASRRTGSSYEQYF	TGTGCCAGCAGGAGGACAGGGAGCTCCTACGAGCAGTACTTC
TRBD1	-	TRBJ1-5	TRBV6-5	15	CASSHQGAGNQPQHF	TGTGCCAGCAGTCACCAGGGGGCCGGCAATCAGCCCCAGCATTTT
-	-	TRBJ2-3	TRBV12-5	14	CASGTGSRTDTQYF	TGTGCTAGTGGTACCGGGAGTCGCACAGATACGCAGTATTTT
-	-	TRBJ2-7	TRBV4-3	17	CASSQDGPGEGTYEQYF	TGCGCCAGCAGCCAAGATGGGCCGGGAGAAGGGACCTACGAGCAGTACTTC
-	few	TRBJ1-1	TRBV6-5	14	CASSYTGGGTEAFF	TGTGCCAGCAGTTATACAGGCGGGGGCACTGAAGCTTTCTTT
-	once	TRBJ1-2	TRBV27	13	CASSPAGNYGYTF	TGTGCCAGCAGTCCAGCCGGGAACTATGGCTACACCTTC
-	-	TRBJ1-2	TRBV11-2	16	CASSLGSGPKIYGYTF	TGTGCCAGCAGCTTAGGAAGCGGCCCCAAGATCTATGGCTACACCTTC
TRBD2	-	TRBJ2-1	TRBV7-9	16	CASSLGAGATYNEQFF	TGTGCCAGCAGCTTGGGTGCGGGAGCGACCTACAATGAGCAGTTCTTC
TRBD1	-	TRBJ2-7	TRBV28	18	CAIGGGHFDRVDTYEQYF	TGTGCCATCGGAGGTGGCCATTTTGACAGGGTGGATACCTACGAGCAGTACTTC
-	-	TRBJ1-1	TRBV18	11	CASSRRVGAFF	TGTGCCAGCTCACGGAGGGTTGGCGCTTTCTTT
-	-	TRBJ1-1	TRBV6-6	13	CASSYKAGTEAFF	TGTGCCAGCAGTTATAAGGCAGGGACTGAAGCTTTCTTT
TRBD2	-	TRBJ2-3	TRBV5-4	15	CASSPPTSGADTQYF	TGTGCCAGCAGCCCTCCGACTAGCGGGGCAGATACGCAGTATTTT
-	once	TRBJ2-3	TRBV27	15	CASSARREYTDTQYF	TGTGCCAGCAGTGCCCGACGGGAATACACAGATACGCAGTATTTT
-	-	TRBJ1-2	TRBV4-1	16	CASSLTPRGSNYGYTF	TGCGCCAGCAGCCTTACCCCCAGGGGATCTAACTATGGCTACACCTTC
TRBD1	-	TRBJ2-1	TRBV6-5	15	CASSPGTGFYNEQFF	TGTGCCAGCAGTCCCGGGACAGGGTTCTACAATGAGCAGTTCTTC
-	-	TRBJ1-1	TRBV27	14	CASSLEGGGTEAFF	TGTGCCAGCAGTTTGGAGGGTGGCGGCACTGAAGCTTTCTTT